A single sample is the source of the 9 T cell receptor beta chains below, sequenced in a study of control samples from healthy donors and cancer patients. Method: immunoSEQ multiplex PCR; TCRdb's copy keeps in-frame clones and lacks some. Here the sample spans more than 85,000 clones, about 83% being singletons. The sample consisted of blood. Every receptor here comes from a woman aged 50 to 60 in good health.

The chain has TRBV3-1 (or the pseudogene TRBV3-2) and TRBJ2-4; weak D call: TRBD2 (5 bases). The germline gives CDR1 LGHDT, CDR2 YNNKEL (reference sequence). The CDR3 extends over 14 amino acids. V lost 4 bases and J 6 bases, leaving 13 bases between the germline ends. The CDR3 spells CASSPGMAGNIQYF. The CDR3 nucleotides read TGTGCCAGCAGCCCCGGGATGGCGGGAAACATTCAGTACTTC.

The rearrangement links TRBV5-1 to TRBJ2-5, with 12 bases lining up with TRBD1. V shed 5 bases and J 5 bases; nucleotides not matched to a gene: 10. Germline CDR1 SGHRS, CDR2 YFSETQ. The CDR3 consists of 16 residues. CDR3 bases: TGCGCCAGCAGGGGGACAGGGGGCTACAGTCTGGAGACCCAGTACTTC. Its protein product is CASRGTGGYSLETQYF.

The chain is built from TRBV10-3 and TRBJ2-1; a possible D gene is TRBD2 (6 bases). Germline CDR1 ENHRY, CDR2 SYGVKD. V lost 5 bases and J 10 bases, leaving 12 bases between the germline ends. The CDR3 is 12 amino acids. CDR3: CAISSEGREQFF. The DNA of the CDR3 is TGTGCCATCAGTTCGGAGGGGCGCGAGCAGTTCTTC.

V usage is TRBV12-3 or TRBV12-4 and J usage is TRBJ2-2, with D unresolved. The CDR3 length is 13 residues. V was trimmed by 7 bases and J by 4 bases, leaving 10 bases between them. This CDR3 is CASNLLGTGELFF. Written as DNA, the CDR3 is TGTGCCAGCAACCTCTTAGGCACCGGGGAGCTGTTTTTT.

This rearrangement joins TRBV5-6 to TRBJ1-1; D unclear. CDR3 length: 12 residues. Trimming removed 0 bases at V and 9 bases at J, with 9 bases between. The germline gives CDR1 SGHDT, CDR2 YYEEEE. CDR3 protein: CASSLERAKAFF. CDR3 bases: TGTGCCAGCAGCTTGGAGCGGGCGAAAGCTTTCTTT.

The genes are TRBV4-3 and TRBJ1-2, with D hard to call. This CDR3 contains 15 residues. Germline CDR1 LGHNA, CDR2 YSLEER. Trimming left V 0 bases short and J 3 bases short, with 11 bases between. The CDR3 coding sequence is TGCGCCAGCAGCCAAGATCCAGGTTCCGACTATGGCTACACCTTC. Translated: CASSQDPGSDYGYTF.

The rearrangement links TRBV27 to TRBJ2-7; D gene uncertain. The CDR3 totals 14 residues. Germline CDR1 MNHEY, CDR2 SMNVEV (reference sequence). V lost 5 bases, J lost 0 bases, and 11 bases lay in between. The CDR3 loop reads CASSPTMSSYEQYF. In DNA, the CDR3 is TGTGCCAGCAGTCCTACAATGAGCTCCTACGAGCAGTACTTC.

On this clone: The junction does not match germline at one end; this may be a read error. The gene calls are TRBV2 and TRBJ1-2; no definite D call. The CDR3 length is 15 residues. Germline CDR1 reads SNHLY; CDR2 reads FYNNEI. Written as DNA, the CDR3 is TGTGCCAGCAGCGCTTTACAGAATATTAACTATGGCCACACCTTC. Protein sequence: CASSALQNINYGHTF. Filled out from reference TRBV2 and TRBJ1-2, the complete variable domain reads EPEVTQTPSHQVTQMGQEVILRCVPISNHLYFYWYRQILGQKVEFLVSFYNNEISEKSEIFDDQFSVERPDGSNFTLKIRSTKLEDSAMYFCASSALQNINYGHTFGSGTRLTVV.

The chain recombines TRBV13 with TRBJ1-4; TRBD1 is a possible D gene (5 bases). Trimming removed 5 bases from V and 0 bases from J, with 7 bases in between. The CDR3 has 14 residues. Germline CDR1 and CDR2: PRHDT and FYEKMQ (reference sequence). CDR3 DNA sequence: TGTGCCAGCAGCCAGGGAGCAACTAATGAAAAACTGTTTTTT. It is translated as CASSQGATNEKLFF.